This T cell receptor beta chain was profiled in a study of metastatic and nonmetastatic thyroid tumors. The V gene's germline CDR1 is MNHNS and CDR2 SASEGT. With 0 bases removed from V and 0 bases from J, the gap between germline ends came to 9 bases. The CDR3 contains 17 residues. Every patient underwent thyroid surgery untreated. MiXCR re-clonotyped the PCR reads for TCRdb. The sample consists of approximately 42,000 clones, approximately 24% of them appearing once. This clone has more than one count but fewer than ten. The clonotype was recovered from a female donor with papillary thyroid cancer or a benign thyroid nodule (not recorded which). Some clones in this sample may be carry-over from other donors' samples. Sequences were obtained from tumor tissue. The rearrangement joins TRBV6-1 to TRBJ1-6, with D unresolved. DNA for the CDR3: TGTGCCAGCAGTGAAGCCCTAAGGAGCTCCTATAATTCACCCCTCCACTTT. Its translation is CASSEALRSSYNSPLHF.